The next 26 T cell receptor beta chains were all read from a single sample in a study of cytomegalovirus exposure and HLA in healthy donors. PCR involved 60 Vbeta and 13 Jbeta primers. Libraries were prepared by immunoSEQ multiplex PCR; TCRdb keeps only in-frame clonotypes and omits some of them. The table includes roughly 130,000 clones, about 80% detected once. The sample was PBMCs. These receptors came from a male donor in good health and CMV-seropositive.

The chain is built from TRBV28 and TRBJ2-7, with 11 bases identical to TRBD2. Germline V gene sequence: CDR1 MDHEN, CDR2 SYDVKM. The CDR3 is 13 amino acids. The V segment lost 8 bases and the J segment 4 bases; nucleotides outside the gene matches: 4. The CDR3 sequence is CASASSGRYEQYF. The CDR3 nucleotides are TGTGCCAGCGCTTCTAGCGGGAGGTACGAGCAGTACTTC.

The chain uses TRBV14 and TRBJ1-4, with D tentatively TRBD1 (5 bases). Germline V gives CDR1 SGHDN, CDR2 FVKESK. V was clipped by 0 bases and J by 3 bases, with 14 bases between them. The CDR3 runs to 17 residues. The CDR3 spells CASSQDGRALPNEKLFF. CDR3 DNA sequence: TGTGCCAGCAGCCAAGATGGCAGGGCTTTACCTAATGAAAAACTGTTTTTT. The full variable domain, with the rest looked up from reference TRBV14 and TRBJ1-4, is EAGVTQFPSHSVIEKGQTVTLRCDPISGHDNLYWYRRVMGKEIKFLLHFVKESKQDESGMPNNRFLAERTGGTYSTLKVQPAELEDSGVYFCASSQDGRALPNEKLFFGSGTQLSVL.

The gene calls are TRBV9 and TRBJ1-3; maybe TRBD1 (6 bases). Per germline, CDR1 SGDLS and CDR2 YYNGEE. The CDR3 is 15 amino acids. The ends were cut back, 0 bases at V and 7 bases at J, with 14 bases in the middle. The CDR3 nucleotides read TGTGCCAGCAGCGTAGATGTGACAGGACTTAACACCATATATTTT. Amino acid sequence: CASSVDVTGLNTIYF.

Comments on this clone: One end of the junction is discordant with germline, which a read error may explain. V usage is TRBV7-9 and J usage is TRBJ2-7, with a tentative D call TRBD2 (5 bases). The CDR3 is 14 amino acids. The germline gives CDR1 SEHNR, CDR2 FQNEAQ (reference sequence). CDR3 region: CSSSPLGVAYEQYF. The CDR3 bases are TGTTCCAGCAGCCCCCTCGGGGTGGCCTACGAGCAGTACTTC.

The V gene is TRBV9, the J gene TRBJ2-7; 8 bases match TRBD2. V was clipped by 4 bases and J by 0 bases; unmatched bases: 6. CDR1 is SGDLS, CDR2 YYNGEE, per germline. This CDR3 spans 15 amino acids. The CDR3 nucleotides are TGTGCCAGCAGCAGAGGAGCGGGAGACTCCTACGAGCAGTACTTC. Amino acids: CASSRGAGDSYEQYF.

This chain uses TRBV6-5 with TRBJ2-7; TRBD1 matches at 7 bases. Germline values: CDR1 MNHEY, CDR2 SVGAGI. Trimming at V came to 2 bases and at J to 3 bases, leaving 4 bases not matched to a gene. This CDR3 has 14 residues. CDR3 coding DNA: TGTGCCAGCAGTTACGGGACAGACTACTACGAGCAGTACTTC. Translated: CASSYGTDYYEQYF.

CDR3 nucleotide sequence: TGTGCCAGCAGCTTAAGTGCGGGAGAGGCGCGAGAGACCCAGTACTTC. As protein: CASSLSAGEARETQYF. The chain couples TRBV7-2 to TRBJ2-5, with 7 nucleotides matching TRBD2. This CDR3 contains 16 residues. In germline, CDR1 is SGHTA, CDR2 FQGNSA. Trimming took 2 bases from V and 4 from J; bases not matched to a gene: 10.

The chain is built from TRBV4-2 and TRBJ2-1; 12 nucleotides align to TRBD2. The CDR3 extends over 16 amino acids. V shed 4 bases and J 8 bases; nucleotides not matched to a gene: 9. Germline lookup yields CDR1 LGHNA and CDR2 YNFKEQ. Here the CDR3 reads CASSRTSGRPDDEQFF. For the CDR3, the DNA is TGTGCCAGCAGCCGCACTAGCGGGAGGCCCGATGATGAGCAGTTCTTC.

The chain employs TRBV7-2 and TRBJ2-5; D possibly corresponds to TRBD1 (6 bases). TRBJ2-7 matches the DNA end more closely, so the J call is doubtful. CDR1 and CDR2 (germline): SGHTA, FQGNSA. The CDR3 is 15 amino acids. Written as DNA, the CDR3 is TGTGCCAGCAGCTTAGATGGCTCAGGGGCGGGCGAGCAGTACTTC. Amino acids: CASSLDGSGAGEQYF.

The chain is built from TRBV2 and TRBJ1-4; TRBD1 agrees at 7 bases. The V gene's germline CDR1 is SNHLY and CDR2 FYNNEI. CDR3 length: 13 amino acids. V lost 8 bases to trimming and J lost 2 bases; unmatched junction nucleotides: 2. CDR3 in amino acids: CASQDRTNEKLFF. CDR3 bases: TGTGCCAGCCAGGACAGGACTAATGAAAAACTGTTTTTT. The full variable domain, completed using reference TRBV2 and TRBJ1-4, is EPEVTQTPSHQVTQMGQEVILRCVPISNHLYFYWYRQILGQKVEFLVSFYNNEISEKSEIFDDQFSVERPDGSNFTLKIRSTKLEDSAMYFCASQDRTNEKLFFGSGTQLSVL.

This chain uses TRBV9 with TRBJ2-1; TRBD2 aligns across 8 bases. The CDR3 has 16 residues. From germline, CDR1 is SGDLS and CDR2 YYNGEE. Trimming removed 0 bases from V and 4 bases from J; junction bases left unmatched: 6. The CDR3 region has the DNA TGTGCCAGCAGCGTAGTAAGCGGGAGAGGGTACAATGAGCAGTTCTTC. Encoded protein: CASSVVSGRGYNEQFF.

The chain has TRBV28 and TRBJ1-1; tentatively, D is TRBD1 (5 bases). Trimming removed 4 bases at V and 4 bases at J, with 19 bases between. The CDR3 covers 16 residues. Germline V gives CDR1 MDHEN, CDR2 SYDVKM. CDR3 DNA sequence: TGTGCCAGCAGTTCGGGGTCGGGGGAAAGGGGCACTGAAGCTTTCTTT. Amino acid sequence: CASSSGSGERGTEAFF. Full variable domain (missing parts from reference TRBV28 and TRBJ1-1): DVKVTQSSRYLVKRTGEKVFLECVQDMDHENMFWYRQDPGLGLRLIYFSYDVKMKEKGDIPEGYSVSREKKERFSLILESASTNQTSMYLCASSSGSGERGTEAFFGQGTRLTVV.

The CDR3 region is CASSYHLLGLAGGTGELFF. In DNA, the CDR3 is TGTGCCAGCAGCTACCATCTTTTAGGACTAGCGGGGGGCACCGGGGAGCTGTTTTTT. The chain combines TRBV7-8 with TRBJ2-2; 14 nucleotides match TRBD2. The trim removed 4 bases at V and 4 bases at J, leaving 11 bases unmatched. Germline CDR1 and CDR2: SGHVS and FQNEAQ. The length of the CDR3 is 19 residues. The variable domain in full, with the rest retrieved from reference TRBV7-8 and TRBJ2-2, is GAGVSQSPRYKVAKRGQDVALRCDPISGHVSLFWYQQALGQGPEFLTYFQNEAQLDKSGLPSDRFFAERPEGSVSTLKIQRTQQEDSAVYLCASSYHLLGLAGGTGELFFGEGSRLTVL.

This clone has more than one count but fewer than ten. The chain combines TRBV18 with TRBJ2-7; D unresolved. CDR3 length: 13 amino acids. Germline V gene sequence: CDR1 KGHSH, CDR2 LQKENI. The V and J ends lost 6 bases and 3 bases respectively, with 12 bases between them. For the CDR3, the DNA is TGTGCCAGCTCCCCTACTGGCGGCTACGAGCAGTACTTC. It is translated as CASSPTGGYEQYF.

The gene calls are TRBV5-8 and TRBJ2-1, with 8 bases identical to TRBD1. The V and J ends lost 4 bases and 6 bases, in that order; junction bases with no gene match: 9. The CDR3 is 15 amino acids. Germline CDR1 reads SGHTS; CDR2 reads YDEGEE. The DNA for the CDR3 is TGTGCCAGCAGCCGGACGACAGGGGCCCCCAATGAGCAGTTCTTC. This translates into CASSRTTGAPNEQFF.

The CDR3 DNA is TGCGCCAGCAGCCAGTCCACCTTTGGGAGGATCAATGAGCAGTTCTTC. Amino acids: CASSQSTFGRINEQFF. The chain combines TRBV4-3 with TRBJ2-1; the D gene is possibly TRBD2 (6 bases). The CDR3 runs to 16 residues. The V end lost 3 bases, the J end lost 6 bases, and 18 bases lay between the germline ends. Germline V gene sequence: CDR1 LGHNA, CDR2 YSLEER.

The chain employs TRBV13 and TRBJ1-2; D is possibly TRBD1 (5 bases). The CDR3 covers 14 residues. Trimming pared 1 base from V and 8 bases from J, leaving 14 bases between. Germline V gene data show CDR1 as PRHDT and CDR2 as FYEKMQ (reference sequence). The CDR3 DNA follows: TGTGCCAGCAGCTTAGTGTCGGGGGTAGAGGGCTACACCTTC. Amino acid sequence: CASSLVSGVEGYTF. Drawing the rest from reference TRBV13 and TRBJ1-2, the complete variable domain is AAGVIQSPRHLIKEKRETATLKCYPIPRHDTVYWYQQGPGQDPQFLISFYEKMQSDKGSIPDRFSAQQFSDYHSELNMSSLELGDSALYFCASSLVSGVEGYTFGSGTRLTVV.

The chain carries TRBV7-6 and TRBJ2-1, with TRBD1 matching over 7 bases. V was clipped by 2 bases and J by 3 bases; unmatched bases: 4. The length of the CDR3 is 15 residues. Germline CDR1 SGHVS, CDR2 FNYEAQ. In DNA, the CDR3 is TGTGCCAGCAGCTTATCTACAGGGGTCTACAATGAGCAGTTCTTC. It translates to CASSLSTGVYNEQFF.

V and J are TRBV4-1 and TRBJ2-7, with D maybe TRBD1 (5 bases). Germline loops: CDR1 MGHRA, CDR2 YSYEKL. V lost 1 base to trimming and J lost 6 bases, with 10 bases between them. The CDR3 spans 13 residues. The CDR3 reads CASSQGQRREQYF. Written as DNA, the CDR3 is TGCGCCAGCAGCCAAGGACAGAGGCGCGAGCAGTACTTC.

This chain joins TRBV5-4 and TRBJ2-1, with TRBD1 identical over 9 bases. The V gene's germline CDR1 is SGHNT and CDR2 YYREEE (reference sequence). The CDR3 is made up of 15 amino acids. The junction had 7 bases not matched to a gene; V was cut back by 3 bases and J by 6 bases. Here the CDR3 DNA reads TGTGCCAGCAGCTCGCGGGACAGGGTGTTCAATGAGCAGTTCTTC. Its translation is CASSSRDRVFNEQFF.

The rearrangement joins TRBV5-1 to TRBJ2-2, with unresolved D. Germline-derived CDR1 and CDR2 are SGHRS and YFSETQ. Trimming removed 4 bases at V and 1 base at J, with 17 bases between. The CDR3 extends over 17 amino acids. Here the CDR3 reads CASSPYSGRLNTGELFF. The CDR3 region has the DNA TGCGCCAGCAGCCCATATAGTGGCAGGCTGAACACCGGGGAGCTGTTTTTT.

V gene TRBV28 combines with J gene TRBJ2-5, with D perhaps matching TRBD2 (6 bases). The J call is doubtful: the DNA matches TRBJ2-7 better. Germline V gene sequence: CDR1 MDHEN, CDR2 SYDVKM. This CDR3 is 14 amino acids long. CDR3 DNA: TGTGCCAGCATGTCGACTAGATTGAGCTTCGAGCAGTACTTC. It is translated as CASMSTRLSFEQYF.

V and J are TRBV15 and TRBJ2-3; the match to TRBD2 covers 13 bases. Germline trimming cut 3 bases from V and 4 bases from J; bases unmatched to any gene: 1. The CDR3 totals 15 residues. Per the germline V gene, CDR1 is LNHNV and CDR2 is YYDKDF (reference sequence). The CDR3 sequence is CATSRGTSGADTQYF. Written as DNA, the CDR3 is TGTGCCACCAGCAGGGGGACTAGCGGGGCAGATACGCAGTATTTT.

The chain uses TRBV12-5 and TRBJ2-3; TRBD2 aligns across 16 bases. CDR3 size: 23 residues. Trimming took 3 bases from V and 2 from J; bases not matched to a gene: 20. CDR1 and CDR2 from the germline V gene are LGHNT and FRNRAP. CDR3 nucleotides: TGTGCTAGTGGTTTTCGGCTCCTGGGGGTTGGGGGACTAGCGGGGGGGTTCACAGATACGCAGTATTTT. This codes for CASGFRLLGVGGLAGGFTDTQYF.

The V call is TRBV19, the J call TRBJ1-5; D perhaps matches TRBD1 (5 bases). Trimming pared 7 bases from V and 0 bases from J, leaving 13 bases between. Germline V gives CDR1 LNHDA, CDR2 SQIVND (reference sequence). The length of the CDR3 is 15 residues. CDR3 coding DNA: TGTGCCAGTAAAGTAGACAGACATAGCAATCAGCCCCAGCATTTT. Protein product: CASKVDRHSNQPQHF. Based on the CDR3 plus reference TRBV19 and TRBJ1-5, the full variable domain is DGGITQSPKYLFRKEGQNVTLSCEQNLNHDAMYWYRQDPGQGLRLIYYSQIVNDFQKGDIAEGYSVSREKKESFPLTVTSAQKNPTAFYLCASKVDRHSNQPQHFGDGTRLSIL.

This chain connects TRBV19 to TRBJ1-3; D may be TRBD1 (5 bases). Germline V lookup: CDR1 LNHDA, CDR2 SQIVND (reference sequence). The CDR3 is 15 residues long. Trimming removed 1 base from V and 2 bases from J, with 9 bases in between. As DNA, the CDR3 is TGTGCCAGTAGTATAGTGGGGACTGCTGGAAACACCATATATTTT. It codes for CASSIVGTAGNTIYF.